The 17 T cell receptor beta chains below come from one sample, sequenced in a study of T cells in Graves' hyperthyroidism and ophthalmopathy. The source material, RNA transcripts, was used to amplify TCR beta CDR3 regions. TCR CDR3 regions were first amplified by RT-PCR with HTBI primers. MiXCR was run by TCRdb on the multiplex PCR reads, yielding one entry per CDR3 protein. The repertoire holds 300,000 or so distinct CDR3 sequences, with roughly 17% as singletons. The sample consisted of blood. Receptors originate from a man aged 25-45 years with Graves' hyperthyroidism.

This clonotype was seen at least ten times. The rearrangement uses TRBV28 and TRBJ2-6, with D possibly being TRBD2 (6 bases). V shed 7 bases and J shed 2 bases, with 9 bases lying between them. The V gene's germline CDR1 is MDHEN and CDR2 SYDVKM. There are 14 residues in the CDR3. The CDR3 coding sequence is TGTGCCAGCACCCGACTAGCTGGGGCCAACGTCCTGACTTTC. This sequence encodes CASTRLAGANVLTF.

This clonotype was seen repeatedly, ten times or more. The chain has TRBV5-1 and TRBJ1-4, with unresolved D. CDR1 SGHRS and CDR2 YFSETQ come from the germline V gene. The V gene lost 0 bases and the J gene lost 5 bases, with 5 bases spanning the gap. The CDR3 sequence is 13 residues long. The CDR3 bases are TGCGCCAGCAGCTTGGGGCAGAATGAAAAACTGTTTTTT. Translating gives CASSLGQNEKLFF.

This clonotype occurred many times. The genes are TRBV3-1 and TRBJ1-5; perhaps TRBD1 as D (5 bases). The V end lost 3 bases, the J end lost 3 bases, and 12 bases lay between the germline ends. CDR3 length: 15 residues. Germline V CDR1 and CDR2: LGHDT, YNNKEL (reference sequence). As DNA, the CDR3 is TGTGCCAGCAGCCATACCGGGACGATCAATCAGCCCCAGCATTTT. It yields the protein CASSHTGTINQPQHF.

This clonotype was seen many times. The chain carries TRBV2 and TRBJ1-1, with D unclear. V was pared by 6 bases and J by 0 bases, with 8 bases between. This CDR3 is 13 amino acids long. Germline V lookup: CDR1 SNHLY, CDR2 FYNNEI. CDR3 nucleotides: TGTGCCAGCAGGGACCTCATGAACACTGAAGCTTTCTTT. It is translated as CASRDLMNTEAFF.

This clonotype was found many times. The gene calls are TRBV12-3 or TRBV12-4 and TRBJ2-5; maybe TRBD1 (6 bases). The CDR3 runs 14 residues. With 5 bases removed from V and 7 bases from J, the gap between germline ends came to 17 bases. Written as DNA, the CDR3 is TGTGCCAGCAGTCTTCAAGACAGGCCAGGGACCCAGTACTTC. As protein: CASSLQDRPGTQYF.

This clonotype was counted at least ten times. The CDR3 region has the DNA TGTGCCAGCAGCTTAGCACCCCCAAGCGGGAGTTACAATGAGCAGTTCTTC. Translation gives CASSLAPPSGSYNEQFF. The chain is built from TRBV7-6 and TRBJ2-1; 8 bases map to TRBD2. V was clipped by 0 bases and J by 4 bases; unmatched bases: 8. The germline V gene has CDR1 SGHVS and CDR2 FNYEAQ. The CDR3 length is 17 residues.

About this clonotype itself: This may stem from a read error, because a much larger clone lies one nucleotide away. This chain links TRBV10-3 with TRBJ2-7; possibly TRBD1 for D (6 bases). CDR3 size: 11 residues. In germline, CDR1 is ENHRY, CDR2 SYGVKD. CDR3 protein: CAISAQGEQCF. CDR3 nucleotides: TGTGCCATCAGTGCACAGGGCGAGCAGTGCTTC.

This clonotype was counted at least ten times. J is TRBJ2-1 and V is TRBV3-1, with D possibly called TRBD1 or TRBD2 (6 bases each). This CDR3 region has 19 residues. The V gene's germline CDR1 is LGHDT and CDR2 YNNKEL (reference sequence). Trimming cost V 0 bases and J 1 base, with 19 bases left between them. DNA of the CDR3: TGTGCCAGCAGCCAAGAAAGGCCCTTCAGGGGAGGTTCCTACAATGAGCAGTTCTTC. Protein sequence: CASSQERPFRGGSYNEQFF.

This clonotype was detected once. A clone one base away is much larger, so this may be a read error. In DNA form, the CDR3 reads TGCGCCAGCAGCCGCGAGGATGGAGAGACCCAGTACTTC. It codes for CASSREDGETQYF. The gene calls are TRBV5-1 and TRBJ2-5, with D uncertain. The V end lost 4 bases, the J end lost 4 bases, and 11 bases lay between the germline ends. Germline loops: CDR1 SGHRS, CDR2 YFSETQ. The CDR3 length is 13 residues. Filled out from reference TRBV5-1 and TRBJ2-5, the complete variable domain reads KAGVTQTPRYLIKTRGQQVTLSCSPISGHRSVSWYQQTPGQGLQFLFEYFSETQRNKGNFPGRFSGRQFSNSRSEMNVSTLELGDSALYLCASSREDGETQYFGPGTRLLVL.

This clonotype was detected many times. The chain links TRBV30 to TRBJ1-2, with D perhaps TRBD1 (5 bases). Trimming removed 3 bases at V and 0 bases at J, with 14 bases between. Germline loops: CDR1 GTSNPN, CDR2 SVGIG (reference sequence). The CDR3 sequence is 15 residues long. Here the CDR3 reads CAWSPGHGANYGYTF. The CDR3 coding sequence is TGTGCCTGGAGCCCCGGACATGGAGCTAACTATGGCTACACCTTC.

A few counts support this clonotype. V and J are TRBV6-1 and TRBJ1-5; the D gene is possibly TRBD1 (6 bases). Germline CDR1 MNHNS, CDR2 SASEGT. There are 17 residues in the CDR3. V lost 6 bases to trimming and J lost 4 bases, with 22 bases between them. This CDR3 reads CASRIQGNWVGNQPQHF. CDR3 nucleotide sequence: TGTGCCAGCAGAATACAGGGAAATTGGGTCGGAAATCAGCCCCAGCATTTT.

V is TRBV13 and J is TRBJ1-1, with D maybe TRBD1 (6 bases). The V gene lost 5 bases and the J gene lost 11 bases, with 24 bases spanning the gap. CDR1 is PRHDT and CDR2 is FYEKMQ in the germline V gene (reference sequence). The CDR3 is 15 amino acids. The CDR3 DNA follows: TGTGCCAGCAGCCCGGAGGGACACCAAGGACGGCGGGCTTTCTTT. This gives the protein CASSPEGHQGRRAFF.

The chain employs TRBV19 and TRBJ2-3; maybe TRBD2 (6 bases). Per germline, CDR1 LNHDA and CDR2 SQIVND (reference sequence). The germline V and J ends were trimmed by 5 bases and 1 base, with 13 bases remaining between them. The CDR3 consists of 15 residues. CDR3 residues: CASSPGVYGTDTQYF. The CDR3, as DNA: TGTGCCAGTAGTCCGGGAGTCTACGGCACAGATACGCAGTATTTT.

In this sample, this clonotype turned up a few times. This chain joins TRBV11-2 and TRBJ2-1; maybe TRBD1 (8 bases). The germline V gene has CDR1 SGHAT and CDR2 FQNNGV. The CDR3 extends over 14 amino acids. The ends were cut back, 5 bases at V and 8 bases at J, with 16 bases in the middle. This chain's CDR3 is CASSPGQGGDEQFF. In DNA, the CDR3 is TGTGCCAGCAGCCCCGGACAGGGAGGGGATGAGCAGTTCTTC.

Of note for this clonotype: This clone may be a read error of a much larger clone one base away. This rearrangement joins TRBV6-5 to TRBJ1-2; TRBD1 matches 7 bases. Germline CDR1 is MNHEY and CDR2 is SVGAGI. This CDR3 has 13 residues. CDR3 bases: TGTGCCATCAGTTTCACCGCACAGGGGTACTACACCTTC. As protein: CAISFTAQGYYTF.

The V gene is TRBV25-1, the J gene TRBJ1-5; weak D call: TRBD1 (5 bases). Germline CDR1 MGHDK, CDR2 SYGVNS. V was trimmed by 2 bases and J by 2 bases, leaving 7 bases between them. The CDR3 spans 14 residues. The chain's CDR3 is CASSEGGGNQPQHF. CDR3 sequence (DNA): TGTGCCAGCAGTGAAGGAGGGGGCAATCAGCCCCAGCATTTT.

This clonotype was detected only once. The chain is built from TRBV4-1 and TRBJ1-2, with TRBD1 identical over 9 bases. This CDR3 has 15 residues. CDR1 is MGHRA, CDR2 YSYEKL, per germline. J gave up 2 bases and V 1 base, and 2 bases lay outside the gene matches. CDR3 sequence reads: CASSQAGTGNYGYTF. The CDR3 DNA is TGCGCCAGCAGCCAAGCCGGGACAGGGAACTATGGCTACACCTTC.